One TCR beta chain is described in this entry. As yet, its antigen is unknown. The time point is: persistent/refractory GD, antithyroid drugs over 5 years with positive TRAb. TCR sequences were obtained from RNA taken from PBMCs. The V and J ends lost 3 bases and 4 bases, in that order; junction bases with no gene match: 10. Germline V gene lookup returns CDR1 SEHNR and CDR2 FQNEAQ (reference sequence). This CDR3 comprises 17 residues. The data were obtained in a study of regulatory T cells in long-lasting Graves disease. CDR3-region Arm-PCR and iRepertoire HTBI primers produced the TCR beta libraries. One entry per CDR3 protein, called by TCRdb with MiXCR from the multiplex PCR reads. Found here are more than 650,000 distinct CDR3 sequences, around 30% of them singletons; the top ten hold about 40%. Study-wide results and limits: Persistent disease exhibited a predilection for TRBV28, TRBJ1-2 and TRBJ2-5.

The clonotype comes from a female donor with Graves disease. This specimen was peripheral blood mononuclear cells (PBMCs), taken when the disease was refractory, from a patient treated with antithyroid drugs. This chain connects TRBV7-9 to TRBJ2-2; 8 bases are a match to TRBD1. The CDR3 DNA reads TGTGCCAGCAGCTTCCCAGGGGGCGCCCCGGGCACCGGGGAGCTGTTTTTT. This codes for CASSFPGGAPGTGELFF.